What follows are 11 T cell receptor beta chains derived from one specimen sequenced in a study of shared clonotypes between healthy human individuals. Repertoires were generated with immunoSEQ multiplex PCR, while TCRdb's copy carries only in-frame clones and drops some. The data show roughly 2.2 million clones, 80% to 95% seen once. Sequencing was performed on naive CD4+ T cells from PBMCs. The subset here: CD45RA+ positively selected. All receptors come from a young man in good health. Some clones in this sample may be carry-over from other donors' samples.

J is TRBJ2-1 and V is TRBV9; the D is unclear. The CDR3 extends over 14 amino acids. V was shortened by 4 bases and J by 5 bases, with 13 bases between the two germline ends. Germline-derived CDR1 and CDR2 are SGDLS and YYNGEE. CDR3 coding DNA: TGTGCCAGCAGCCCAGAGCCCCTAGACAATGAGCAGTTCTTC. Amino acid sequence: CASSPEPLDNEQFF. The entire variable domain, with the rest obtained from reference TRBV9 and TRBJ2-1, is as follows: DSGVTQTPKHLITATGQRVTLRCSPRSGDLSVYWYQQSLDQGLQFLIQYYNGEERAKGNILERFSAQQFPDLHSELNLSSLELGDSALYFCASSPEPLDNEQFFGPGTRLTVL.

In this sample, this clone turned up a few times. The sample has other DNA sequences that encode this CDR3 too. The chain links TRBV10-1 to TRBJ1-5, with D uncertain. Germline loops: CDR1 WNHNN, CDR2 SYGVQD (reference sequence). CDR3 length: 13 residues. The V end lost 2 bases, the J end lost 1 base, and 3 bases lay between the germline ends. This CDR3 is CASSENSNQPQHF. The CDR3 nucleotides read TGCGCCAGCAGTGAGAACAGCAATCAGCCCCAGCATTTT.

V gene TRBV27 combines with J gene TRBJ2-7, with 13 bases aligning to TRBD2. From germline, CDR1 is MNHEY and CDR2 SMNVEV (reference sequence). The CDR3 extends over 16 amino acids. With 5 bases clipped from V and 3 bases from J, the junction kept 7 bases outside the gene matches. CDR3 DNA: TGTGCCAGCAGTATATGGACTAGCGGGGGCCTCTACGAGCAGTACTTC. This codes for CASSIWTSGGLYEQYF.

This chain's CDR3 is CASRRQTGENYGYTF. In nucleotides, the CDR3 is TGTGCCAGCAGGCGTCAGACGGGGGAGAACTATGGCTACACCTTC. The chain carries TRBV6-1 and TRBJ1-2; the D gene is possibly TRBD1 (5 bases). Germline-derived CDR1 and CDR2 are MNHNS and SASEGT. The CDR3 is 15 amino acids. V lost 6 bases and J 2 bases, leaving 16 bases between the germline ends.

The chain has TRBV5-4 and TRBJ2-7; 7 bases agree with TRBD1. The length of the CDR3 is 14 residues. Germline V gene sequence: CDR1 SGHNT, CDR2 YYREEE (reference sequence). Unmatched junction bases numbered 6, after V lost 0 bases and J lost 6 bases. The CDR3 sequence is CASSLDRGSLEQYF. The CDR3 DNA follows: TGTGCCAGCAGCTTGGACAGGGGATCCCTCGAGCAGTACTTC.

This clone has only one observation. J is TRBJ1-1 and V is TRBV7-2; D not resolved. The length of the CDR3 is 15 residues. V lost 2 bases and J lost 3, with 13 bases in between. Germline CDR1 SGHTA, CDR2 FQGNSA. The CDR3 loop reads CASSLYTAEYTEAFF. For the CDR3, the DNA is TGTGCCAGCAGCTTATACACAGCTGAGTACACTGAAGCTTTCTTT.

This clone was recorded once. This chain links TRBV10-2 with TRBJ2-7; the match to TRBD1 covers 7 bases. The ends lost 5 bases at V and 3 bases at J; junction bases unmatched: 7. The CDR3 length is 14 residues. The germline gives CDR1 WSHSY, CDR2 SAAADI. CDR3: CASSRTGAHYEQYF. The DNA for the CDR3 is TGCGCCAGCAGTCGGACAGGCGCGCACTACGAGCAGTACTTC.

The rearrangement joins TRBV30 to TRBJ2-3, with a tentative D call TRBD1 (6 bases). The CDR3 sequence is 17 residues long. The V gene lost 3 bases and the J gene lost 1 base, with 20 bases spanning the gap. CDR1 is GTSNPN, CDR2 SVGIG, per germline (reference sequence). In DNA form, the CDR3 reads TGTGCCTGGAGCCACACCGGGACAAGGCTAGGCACAGATACGCAGTATTTT. Translating it yields CAWSHTGTRLGTDTQYF.

The chain couples TRBV28 to TRBJ2-4; TRBD1 matches 7 bases. The CDR3 spans 12 residues. V dropped 5 bases and J dropped 15; count of bases not matched to a gene: 10. Germline CDR1 reads MDHEN; CDR2 reads SYDVKM. The CDR3 reads CASSPRTGSWYF. In DNA form, the CDR3 reads TGTGCCAGCAGTCCCCGGACAGGCTCGTGGTACTTC.

The chain employs TRBV6-6 and TRBJ2-1; D is unresolved. CDR3 size: 13 residues. Looked up from germline, CDR1 is MNHNY and CDR2 is SVGAGI (reference sequence). V was clipped by 6 bases and J by 4 bases, with 10 bases between them. CDR3 amino acids: CASSHTAYNEQFF. As DNA, the CDR3 is TGTGCCAGCAGCCATACAGCATACAATGAGCAGTTCTTC.

The chain is built from TRBV28 and TRBJ1-5; D unclear. The germline CDR1 and CDR2 sequences are MDHEN and SYDVKM. The CDR3 is 14 amino acids. The V end lost 1 base, the J end lost 5 bases, and 9 bases lay between the germline ends. CDR3 DNA sequence: TGTGCCAGCAGTTTATTCCCGACATATCAGCCCCAGCATTTT. Its translation is CASSLFPTYQPQHF.